One T cell receptor beta chain is described in this entry. Its antigen is undetermined. This specimen includes other DNA sequences encoding the same CDR3. This sample was taken from a study of cytomegalovirus exposure and HLA in healthy donors. This CDR3 has 15 amino acids. V lost 0 bases to trimming and J lost 0 bases, with 10 bases between them. In germline, CDR1 is SGDLS, CDR2 YYNGEE. The protocol was immunoSEQ multiplex PCR, while the TCRdb copy is restricted to in-frame clones and leaves out a portion. The table records some 220,000 clones, about 89% of them present only once. Study-wide results and caveats: Confirmation was obtained in vitro that a few CMV-associated chains are specific for CMV antigens. A subsequent analysis found that TCR clusters from the first cohort also tended to co-occur in the 120 or so validation repertoires, with less than 95% of cluster scores above 0. High specificity and sensitivity for cytomegalovirus status were reported for the classifier.

Sample: PBMCs. This receptor was taken from a woman between 18 and 29 years old in good health and CMV-seronegative. The chain couples TRBV9 to TRBJ2-7, with D perhaps TRBD2 (6 bases). The CDR3 bases are TGTGCCAGCAGCGTAGCCGGGGGAAGCTCCTACGAGCAGTACTTC. Protein product: CASSVAGGSSYEQYF.